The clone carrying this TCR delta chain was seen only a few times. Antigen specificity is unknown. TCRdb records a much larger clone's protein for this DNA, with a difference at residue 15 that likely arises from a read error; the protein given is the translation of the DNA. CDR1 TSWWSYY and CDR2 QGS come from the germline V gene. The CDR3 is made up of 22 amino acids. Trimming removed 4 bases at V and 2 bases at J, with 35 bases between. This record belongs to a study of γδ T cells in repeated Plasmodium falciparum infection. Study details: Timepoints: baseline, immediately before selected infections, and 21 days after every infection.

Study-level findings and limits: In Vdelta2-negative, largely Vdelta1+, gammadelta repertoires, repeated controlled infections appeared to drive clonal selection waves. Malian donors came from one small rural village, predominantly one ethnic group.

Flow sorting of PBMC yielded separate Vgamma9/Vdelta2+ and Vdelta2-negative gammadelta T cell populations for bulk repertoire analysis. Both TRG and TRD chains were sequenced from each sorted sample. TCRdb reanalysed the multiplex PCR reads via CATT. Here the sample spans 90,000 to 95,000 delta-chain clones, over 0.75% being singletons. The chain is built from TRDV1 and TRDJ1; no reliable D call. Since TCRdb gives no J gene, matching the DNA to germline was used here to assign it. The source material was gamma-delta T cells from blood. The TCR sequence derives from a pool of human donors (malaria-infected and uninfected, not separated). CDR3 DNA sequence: TGTGCTCTTGGGGGCCTCCCTTTTCCCGAAAGGCGACCCACGGAGAAGACCGATAAACTCATCTTT. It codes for CALGGLPFPERRPTEKTDKLIF.